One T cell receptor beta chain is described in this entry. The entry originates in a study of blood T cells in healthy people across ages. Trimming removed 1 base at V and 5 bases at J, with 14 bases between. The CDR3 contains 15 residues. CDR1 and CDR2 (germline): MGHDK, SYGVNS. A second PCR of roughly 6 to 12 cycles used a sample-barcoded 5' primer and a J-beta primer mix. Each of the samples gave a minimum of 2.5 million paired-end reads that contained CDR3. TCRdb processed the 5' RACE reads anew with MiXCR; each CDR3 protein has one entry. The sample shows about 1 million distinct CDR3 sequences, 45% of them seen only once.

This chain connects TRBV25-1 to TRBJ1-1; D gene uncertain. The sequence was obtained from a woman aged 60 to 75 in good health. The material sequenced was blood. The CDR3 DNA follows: TGTGCCAGCAGTGAATCCCCGACTGGGAGTACTGAAGCTTTCTTT. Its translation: CASSESPTGSTEAFF.